This TCR beta chain originates from a study of blood T cells in healthy people across ages. Regarding the study as a whole: Observed TCR beta diversity per million T cells went down as age went up. This fall followed a roughly linear course with age.

A second roughly 7 to 12 cycle PCR used barcoded and J-beta primers. Every molecule of cDNA carried a tag from a template-switch adaptor with 12 random nucleotides. TCRdb independently ran MiXCR on the 5' RACE reads; one entry per CDR3 protein. The table has approximately 900,000 distinct CDR3 sequences, about 28% seen once. Note on this clonotype: Its matching antigen is unknown.

Per the germline V gene, CDR1 is SNHLY and CDR2 is FYNNEI. The CDR3 has 13 amino acids. The ends were cut back, 1 base at V and 7 bases at J, with 8 bases in the middle. These data also featured in a second study, about T cells of mothers and their children. Turning to that study: The donors comprised about six children and their three healthy Caucasian mothers.

The chain has TRBV2 and TRBJ1-3, with no clear D. This TCR came from a woman aged 40 to 49 in good health. The sequencing input was blood. The CDR3 here is CASSEGFGNTIYF. CDR3 nucleotides: TGTGCCAGCAGTGAAGGCTTCGGGAACACCATATATTTT.